This T cell receptor beta chain was retrieved from a study of cytomegalovirus exposure and HLA in healthy donors. The study ran its PCR with 60 Vbeta and 13 Jbeta primers. Assay: immunoSEQ multiplex PCR; the TCRdb copy retains only in-frame clones and omits some. Of more than 150,000 clones listed, 79% are singletons. Trimming removed 0 bases from V and 0 bases from J, with 7 bases in between. The CDR3 runs 15 residues. Germline V gene sequence: CDR1 SGDLS, CDR2 YYNGEE. What was sequenced was PBMCs. The chain recombines TRBV9 with TRBJ1-3, with D hard to call. The source is a girl between 5 and 17 years old in good health and CMV-seropositive. In DNA, the CDR3 is TGTGCCAGCAGCGTAGGAGGGCACTCTGGAAACACCATATATTTT. Translating gives CASSVGGHSGNTIYF.